The 2 T cell receptor beta chains below come from one sample, sequenced in a study of blood T cell repertoires in COVID-19. Profiling relied on immunoSEQ multiplex PCR, and the TCRdb table lists in-frame clones only, not all of them. The sample consists of 350,000 to 500,000 clones, around nine tenths of them appearing once. Sequenced input: peripheral blood. These TCRs come from a man aged 18 to 30 with COVID-19, enrolled during active disease.

J is TRBJ2-7 and V is TRBV20-1; TRBD1 is a possible D gene (6 bases). Per germline, CDR1 DFQATT and CDR2 SNEGSKA (reference sequence). Trimming took off 5 bases at V and 6 bases at J, with 11 bases between the two ends. The CDR3 runs to 11 residues. The CDR3 reads CSAVQGTEQYF. CDR3 sequence (DNA): TGCAGTGCTGTACAGGGTACCGAGCAGTACTTC.

The V and J genes are TRBV5-4 and TRBJ2-1; 7 nucleotides line up with TRBD2. V shed 3 bases, J shed 8 bases, and the junction held 8 bases outside the gene matches. Germline assignment: CDR1 SGHNT and CDR2 YYREEE (reference sequence). The CDR3 length is 14 residues. The CDR3 DNA is TGTGCCAGCAGCTCGGGGGGTAGTATCGATGAGCAGTTCTTC. It codes for CASSSGGSIDEQFF. Supplemented by reference TRBV5-4 and TRBJ2-1, the full variable domain reads ETGVTQSPTHLIKTRGQQVTLRCSSQSGHNTVSWYQQALGQGPQFIFQYYREEENGRGNFPPRFSGLQFPNYSSELNVNALELDDSALYLCASSSGGSIDEQFFGPGTRLTVL.